This record covers a single TCR beta chain. Each CDR3 protein gets one entry after TCRdb re-called the 5' RACE reads with MiXCR. The sample carries about 340,000 distinct CDR3 sequences, approximately 12% recorded once. This entry belongs to a study of T cells after yellow fever vaccination. This TCR derives from a man aged 18 to 29 who received the YFV17D yellow fever vaccine. This specimen was CD4+ T cells sorted from PBMCs, taken 15 days after the yellow fever booster vaccination.

The CDR3 DNA follows: TGTGCCAGCAGCCGTCCGGGACTAGCGGGGTACAATGAGCAGTTCTTC. Its translation is CASSRPGLAGYNEQFF. The chain combines TRBV14 with TRBJ2-1; 13 bases agree with TRBD2. Unmatched junction bases numbered 4, after V lost 4 bases and J lost 4 bases. The CDR3 length is 16 residues. Germline-derived CDR1 and CDR2 are SGHDN and FVKESK.